The 14 T cell receptor beta chains listed next were all sequenced from one sample in a study of T cell clonotyping in hematopoietic cell transplantation. Time point: recipient sample about 28 days before transplant, after cytoreduction. The data were produced by immunoSEQ multiplex PCR, yet TCRdb's version contains in-frame clones alone and is incomplete. Altogether 6,500 to 7,000 clones are present, 70% to 90% being singletons, with the ten largest covering 3.5% to 4%. The starting material was peripheral blood mononuclear cells, obtained before stem cell transplant. The receptors were sampled from a man younger than 40 with acute myeloid leukemia. Some clones in this sample may be carry-over from other donors' samples.

The CDR3 nucleotides read TGTGCCAGCCACGGACAGGGAGACACCGGGGAGCTGTTTTTT. This translates into CASHGQGDTGELFF. This chain joins TRBV6-1 and TRBJ2-2; 8 bases fit TRBD1. Germline V gene data show CDR1 as MNHNS and CDR2 as SASEGT. The CDR3 length is 14 residues. Trimming cost V 8 bases and J 3 bases; bases outside gene matches: 5.

The chain joins TRBV5-4 to TRBJ2-5; 11 nucleotides agree with TRBD2. This CDR3 comprises 14 residues. V shed 4 bases and J 3 bases; nucleotides not matched to a gene: 2. In germline, CDR1 is SGHNT, CDR2 YYREEE (reference sequence). Written as DNA, the CDR3 is TGTGCCAGCAGCCCGGGACTAGCGGAAGAGACCCAGTACTTC. It encodes CASSPGLAEETQYF.

The rearrangement links TRBV5-1 to TRBJ1-2, with a weak D call TRBD1 (6 bases). Germline V gives CDR1 SGHRS, CDR2 YFSETQ. Trimming cost V 1 base and J 7 bases, with 17 bases left between them. The CDR3 is 15 amino acids. The chain's CDR3 is CASSLTGQDTRGYTF. CDR3 nucleotide sequence: TGCGCCAGCAGCTTGACGGGACAAGATACCCGTGGCTACACCTTC.

J is TRBJ1-5 and V is TRBV10-3, with D unclear. The CDR3 runs 14 residues. CDR1 ENHRY and CDR2 SYGVKD come from the germline V gene. V lost 0 bases to trimming and J lost 5 bases, with 8 bases between them. CDR3 residues: CAISESGLDQPQHF. As DNA, the CDR3 is TGTGCCATCAGTGAGTCCGGACTTGATCAGCCCCAGCATTTT.

This clone was detected once. The rearrangement uses TRBV28 and TRBJ1-2, with D perhaps matching TRBD1 (6 bases). Germline lookup yields CDR1 MDHEN and CDR2 SYDVKM. V lost 5 bases to trimming and J lost 5 bases, with 18 bases between them. This CDR3 is built from 15 residues. The CDR3 spells CASSQTGFVGYGYTF. CDR3 nucleotide sequence: TGTGCCAGCAGTCAGACAGGCTTTGTGGGTTATGGCTACACCTTC.

This sequence joins TRBV7-2 and TRBJ2-7; 9 bases line up with TRBD2. Germline V gene lookup returns CDR1 SGHTA and CDR2 FQGNSA. The CDR3 consists of 15 residues. The V segment lost 3 bases and the J segment 5 bases; nucleotides outside the gene matches: 8. The CDR3 loop reads CASSFLAGRGDEQYF. The CDR3 DNA sequence: TGTGCCAGCAGCTTTCTAGCGGGAAGAGGGGACGAGCAGTACTTC.

This chain uses TRBV25-1 with TRBJ2-7; either TRBD1 or TRBD2 may supply D (5 bases each). Trimming cost V 4 bases and J 0 bases, with 10 bases left between them. Germline V lookup: CDR1 MGHDK, CDR2 SYGVNS. The CDR3 sequence is 14 residues long. The CDR3 DNA follows: TGTGCCAGCAGTGTTGGGGGTTTCTCCTACGAGCAGTACTTC. This codes for CASSVGGFSYEQYF.

This chain connects TRBV5-1 to TRBJ1-5; TRBD1 matches at 7 bases. Germline V gives CDR1 SGHRS, CDR2 YFSETQ. The CDR3 covers 16 residues. The V gene end was trimmed by 6 bases and the J gene end by 4 bases; junction bases not matched to a gene: 13. Here the CDR3 reads CASKPDGGGSNQPQHF. As DNA, the CDR3 is TGCGCCAGCAAACCCGACGGAGGGGGCTCGAATCAGCCCCAGCATTTT. Variable domain in full (rest from reference TRBV5-1 and TRBJ1-5): KAGVTQTPRYLIKTRGQQVTLSCSPISGHRSVSWYQQTPGQGLQFLFEYFSETQRNKGNFPGRFSGRQFSNSRSEMNVSTLELGDSALYLCASKPDGGGSNQPQHFGDGTRLSIL.

This clone was counted a single time. In nucleotides, the CDR3 is TGCGCCAGCGAGGAGACTAGCGGGAGAACGGGGGAGCAGTACTTC. Translating it yields CASEETSGRTGEQYF. V and J are TRBV5-1 and TRBJ2-7; 12 nucleotides align to TRBD2. Per germline, CDR1 SGHRS and CDR2 YFSETQ. Trimming at V came to 7 bases and at J to 7 bases, leaving 12 bases not matched to a gene. The CDR3 runs to 15 residues.

The CDR3 DNA follows: TGTGCCAGCAGCTTGGAACATATGGACACTGAAGCTTTCTTT. Translation gives CASSLEHMDTEAFF. The chain couples TRBV5-5 to TRBJ1-1, with D unclear. Trimming cost V 0 bases and J 3 bases, with 9 bases left between them. Germline CDR1 is SGHKS and CDR2 is YYEKEE (reference sequence). This CDR3 region has 14 residues.

This clone was seen more than once but under ten times. The V gene is TRBV25-1, the J gene TRBJ1-1; 8 positions agree with TRBD1. The CDR3 contains 14 residues. Trimming at V came to 7 bases and at J to 3 bases, leaving 7 bases not matched to a gene. Germline V gene data show CDR1 as MGHDK and CDR2 as SYGVNS. CDR3 in amino acids: CASNQGAMDTEAFF. CDR3 sequence (DNA): TGTGCCAGCAACCAGGGGGCGATGGACACTGAAGCTTTCTTT.

The V gene is TRBV5-8, the J gene TRBJ2-3, with TRBD2 matching 10 bases. Per germline, CDR1 SGHTS and CDR2 YDEGEE. Trimming removed 0 bases from V and 4 bases from J; junction bases left unmatched: 8. CDR3 length: 17 amino acids. The CDR3 DNA reads as TGTGCCAGCAGCTTGGCCTTCGGGCTAGCGGGAGCAGATACGCAGTATTTT. Its translation: CASSLAFGLAGADTQYF.

The chain has TRBV5-4 and TRBJ2-5; 11 nucleotides align to TRBD2. The germline CDR1 and CDR2 sequences are SGHNT and YYREEE (reference sequence). CDR3 length equals 16 residues. V trimming: 4 bases; J trimming: 4 bases; junction bases outside the gene matches: 9. The CDR3 is CASSHGGLAGGETQYF. The CDR3 DNA is TGTGCCAGCAGCCATGGTGGGCTAGCGGGAGGAGAGACCCAGTACTTC.

This sequence joins TRBV5-1 and TRBJ1-2; TRBD1 might be the D (5 bases). This CDR3 contains 14 residues. The V gene lost 3 bases and the J gene lost 5 bases, with 14 bases spanning the gap. CDR1 and CDR2 from the germline V gene are SGHRS and YFSETQ. CDR3 residues: CASSYTGTGYGYTF. In DNA, the CDR3 is TGCGCCAGCAGCTATACCGGGACGGGATATGGCTACACCTTC. Combining the CDR3 with reference TRBV5-1 and TRBJ1-2 gives the whole variable domain KAGVTQTPRYLIKTRGQQVTLSCSPISGHRSVSWYQQTPGQGLQFLFEYFSETQRNKGNFPGRFSGRQFSNSRSEMNVSTLELGDSALYLCASSYTGTGYGYTFGSGTRLTVV.